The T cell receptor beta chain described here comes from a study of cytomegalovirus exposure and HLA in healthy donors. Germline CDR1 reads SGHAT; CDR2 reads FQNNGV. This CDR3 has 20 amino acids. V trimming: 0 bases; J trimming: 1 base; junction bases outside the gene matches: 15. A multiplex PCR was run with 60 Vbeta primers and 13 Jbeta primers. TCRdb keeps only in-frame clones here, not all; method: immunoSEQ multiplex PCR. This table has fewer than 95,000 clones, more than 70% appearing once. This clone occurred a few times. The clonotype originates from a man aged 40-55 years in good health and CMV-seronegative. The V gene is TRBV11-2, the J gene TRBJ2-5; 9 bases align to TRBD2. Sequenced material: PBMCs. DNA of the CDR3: TGTGCCAGCAGCTTAGACCCCCCCCTGGGGGTAGCGGGGGCCCAAGAGACCCAGTACTTC. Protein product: CASSLDPPLGVAGAQETQYF.